The text below deals with one T cell receptor (beta chain). Profiled with immunoSEQ multiplex PCR; TCRdb holds only in-frame clones, not every one. There are approximately 110,000 clones in the sample; approximately 82% occur only once, and approximately 7.9% lies in the top ten. The sample belongs to a study of blood T cell repertoires in COVID-19. V was pared by 4 bases and J by 0 bases, with 12 bases between. The germline V gene has CDR1 LGHDT and CDR2 YNNKEL (reference sequence). The CDR3 runs 16 residues. The sequencing sample was made of peripheral blood. The receptor's source is a woman aged 80 or over with active or convalescent COVID-19. The rearrangement joins TRBV3-1 (or the pseudogene TRBV3-2) to TRBJ1-4, with D hard to call. The CDR3 protein is CASSLTLRATNEKLFF. DNA of the CDR3: TGTGCCAGCAGCCTTACATTGCGGGCAACTAATGAAAAACTGTTTTTT.